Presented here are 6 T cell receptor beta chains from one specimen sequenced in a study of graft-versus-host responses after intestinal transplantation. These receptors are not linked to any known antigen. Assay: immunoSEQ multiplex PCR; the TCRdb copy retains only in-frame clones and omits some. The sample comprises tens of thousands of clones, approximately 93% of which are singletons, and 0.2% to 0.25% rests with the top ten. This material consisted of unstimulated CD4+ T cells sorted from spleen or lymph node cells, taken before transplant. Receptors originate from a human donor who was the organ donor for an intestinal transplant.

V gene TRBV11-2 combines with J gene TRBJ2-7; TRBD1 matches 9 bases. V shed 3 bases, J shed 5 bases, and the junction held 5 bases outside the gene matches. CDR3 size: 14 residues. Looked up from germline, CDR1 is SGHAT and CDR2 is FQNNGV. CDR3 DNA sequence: TGTGCCAGCAGCTTGAGGACAGGGGTGGACGAGCAGTACTTC. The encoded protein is CASSLRTGVDEQYF.

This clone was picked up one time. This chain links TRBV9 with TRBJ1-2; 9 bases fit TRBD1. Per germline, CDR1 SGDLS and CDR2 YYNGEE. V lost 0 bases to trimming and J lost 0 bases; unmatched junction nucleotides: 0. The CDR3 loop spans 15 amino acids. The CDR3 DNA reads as TGTGCCAGCAGCGTAGGGACAGGGGCTAACTATGGCTACACCTTC. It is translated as CASSVGTGANYGYTF.

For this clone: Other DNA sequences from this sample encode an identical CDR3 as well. The CDR3 loop is CASSIAQNTEAFF. The CDR3 DNA follows: TGTGCCAGTAGTATAGCCCAGAACACTGAAGCTTTCTTT. The chain couples TRBV19 to TRBJ1-1; D remains ambiguous. Germline values: CDR1 LNHDA, CDR2 SQIVND (reference sequence). V dropped 1 base and J dropped 1 base, with 4 bases sitting between them. The CDR3 covers 13 residues.

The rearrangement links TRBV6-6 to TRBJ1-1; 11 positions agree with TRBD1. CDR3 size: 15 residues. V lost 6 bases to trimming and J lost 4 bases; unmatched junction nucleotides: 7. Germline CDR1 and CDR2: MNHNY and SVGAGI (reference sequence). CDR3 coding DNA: TGTGCCAGCAGCCTAGGACAGGGGGCGGTCACTGAAGCTTTCTTT. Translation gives CASSLGQGAVTEAFF.

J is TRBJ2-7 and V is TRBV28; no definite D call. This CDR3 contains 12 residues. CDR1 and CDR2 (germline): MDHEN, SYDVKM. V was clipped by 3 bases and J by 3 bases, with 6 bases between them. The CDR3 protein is CASSLEGYEQYF. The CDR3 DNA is TGTGCCAGCAGTTTGGAAGGCTACGAGCAGTACTTC.

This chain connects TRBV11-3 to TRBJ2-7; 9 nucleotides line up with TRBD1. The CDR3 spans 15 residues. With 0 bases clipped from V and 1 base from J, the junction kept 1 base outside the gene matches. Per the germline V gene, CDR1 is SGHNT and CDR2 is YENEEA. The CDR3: CASSLDGTGSYEQYF. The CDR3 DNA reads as TGTGCCAGCAGCTTAGACGGGACAGGGTCCTACGAGCAGTACTTC.